The clone carrying this T cell receptor (beta chain) was found many times. Its specificity is not known. Deletions cut 5 bases from V and 11 bases from J, with 18 bases between. The CDR3 has 13 residues. Per germline, CDR1 SGHVS and CDR2 FQNEAQ. These data belong to a study of T cells in Graves' hyperthyroidism and ophthalmopathy. Study-wide points: A median about 6.2 months before onset, the model predicted ophthalmopathy. The majority of expanded thyroid clonotypes above 0.001 also appeared in blood.

Diagnosis relied on clinical symptoms, serum thyroxine and TRAb, thyroid ultrasound and orbital computed tomography. TCR beta CDR3 regions were amplified from RNA transcripts. Using the HTBI primer set, a first-round RT-PCR was run on the TCR CDR3. TCRdb itself ran the multiplex PCR reads through MiXCR, one entry per CDR3 protein. The repertoire holds over 250,000 distinct CDR3 sequences, around 13% seen once, with roughly 33% in the top ten. The sample consisted of blood. The V call is TRBV7-8, the J call TRBJ1-1; no firm D call. This clonotype originated in a woman in her forties with Graves' ophthalmopathy. The CDR3, as DNA: TGTGCCAGCAGCCGAGAGGCGCCCAAAACGGCTTTCTTT. Its translation is CASSREAPKTAFF.